The rows below give T cell receptor beta chains drawn from one sample of a study of glioma-infiltrating T cells. TCRdb re-derived calls from the multiplex PCR reads in MiXCR, one entry per CDR3 protein. The repertoire includes around 93,000 distinct CDR3 sequences, around 37% of them detected once, and less than 45% sits in the top ten. Sequencing was done on a sample of glioma tissue, nonneoplastic brain tissue, or PBMCs (not recorded which). The receptors shown here come from a human donor with low-grade glioma or glioblastoma, undergoing nonglioma brain surgery, or in good health (not recorded which). CDR3s include the opening cysteine and the closing phenylalanine or tryptophan. Fields, in order: clone size, V gene, CDR3 length, D gene, J gene, CDR3 protein, CDR3 DNA. A D gene is named only where the DNA matches it firmly. Clone sizes are given selectively: once, few, many, or a class where the clone is expanded.

>many|TRBV6-1|14|.|TRBJ2-2
CASSPEGGTGELFF
TGTGCCAGCAGCCCCGAGGGGGGGACCGGGGAGCTGTTTTTT
>many|TRBV7-9|15|TRBD1|TRBJ2-5
CASSLTGDSQETQYF
TGTGCCAGCAGCCTCACAGGGGACAGCCAAGAGACCCAGTACTTC
>.|TRBV5-1|14|TRBD2|TRBJ2-7
CASSLVGEGAQQYF
TGCGCCAGCAGCTTGGTGGGGGAGGGTGCACAGCAGTACTTC
>many|TRBV19|16|.|TRBJ2-5
CASSIYPSGRQETQYF
TGTGCCAGTAGTATATACCCCTCGGGACGCCAAGAGACCCAGTACTTC
>.|TRBV6-6|8|.|TRBJ1-1
CASSPAFF
TGTGCCAGCAGTCCTGCTTTCTTT
>many|TRBV7-2|15|.|TRBJ2-3
CASSLGRLPTDTQYF
TGTGCCAGCAGCTTAGGAAGACTCCCCACAGATACGCAGTATTTT
>many|TRBV5-1|15|.|TRBJ1-5
CASSPGGFGEQPQHF
TGCGCCAGCTCCCCCGGTGGGTTTGGGGAACAGCCCCAGCATTTT
>many|TRBV7-9|15|TRBD2|TRBJ2-3
CASSQTSGFTDTQYF
TGTGCCAGCAGCCAGACTAGCGGTTTCACAGATACGCAGTATTTT
>many|TRBV19|15|.|TRBJ2-2
CASSISVVNTGELFF
TGTGCCAGTAGTATTTCGGTGGTAAACACCGGGGAGCTGTTTTTT
>.|TRBV29-1|15|.|TRBJ1-2
CSVEASGETNYGYTF
TGCAGCGTTGAAGCCTCAGGGGAAACTAACTATGGCTACACCTTC
>.|TRBV24-1|14|TRBD2|TRBJ2-7
CATSAGGSSYEQYF
TGTGCCACCAGTGCTGGCGGGAGTTCCTACGAGCAGTACTTC
>many|TRBV6-1|13|.|TRBJ1-4
CASRRGTNEKLFF
TGTGCCAGCAGACGGGGGACTAATGAAAAACTGTTTTTT
>many|TRBV7-2|14|TRBD1|TRBJ1-4
CASSKGQGAEKLFF
TGTGCCAGCAGCAAGGGACAGGGGGCGGAAAAACTGTTTTTT
>many|TRBV28|12|.|TRBJ1-2
CASSPGIRGYTF
TGTGCCAGCAGTCCAGGGATCCGCGGCTACACCTTC
>.|TRBV27|12|.|TRBJ1-1
CASSQAVGEAFF
TGTGCCAGCAGTCAGGCCGTTGGTGAAGCTTTCTTT